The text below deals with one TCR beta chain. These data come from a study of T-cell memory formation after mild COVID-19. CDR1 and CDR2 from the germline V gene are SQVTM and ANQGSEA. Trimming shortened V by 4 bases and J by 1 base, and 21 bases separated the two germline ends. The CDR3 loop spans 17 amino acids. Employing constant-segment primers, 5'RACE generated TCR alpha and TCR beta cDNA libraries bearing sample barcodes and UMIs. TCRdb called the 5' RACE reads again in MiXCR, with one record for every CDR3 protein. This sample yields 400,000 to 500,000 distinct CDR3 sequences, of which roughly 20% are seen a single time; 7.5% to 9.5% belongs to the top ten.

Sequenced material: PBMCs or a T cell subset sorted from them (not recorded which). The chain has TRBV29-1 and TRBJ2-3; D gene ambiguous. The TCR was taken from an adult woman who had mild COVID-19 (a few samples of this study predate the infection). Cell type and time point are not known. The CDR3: CSVVRRYKGFGTDTQYF. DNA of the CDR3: TGCAGCGTTGTTCGGAGATATAAGGGTTTCGGCACAGATACGCAGTATTTT.